One sample yielded the 8 T cell receptor beta chains listed below, sequenced in a study of neurological immune-mediated disorders. A single record per CDR3 protein comes from TCRdb applying MiXCR to the 5' RACE reads. The sample includes about 27,000 distinct CDR3 sequences, over 2% seen only once; the top ten take 2% to 2.5%. Sample: PBMCs. The source is a woman between 45 and 60 years old with multiple sclerosis.

In this sample, this clonotype turned up many times. The chain carries TRBV29-1 and TRBJ1-2; 8 bases line up with TRBD1. V was clipped by 4 bases and J by 8 bases; unmatched bases: 3. The CDR3 covers 11 residues. Germline lookup yields CDR1 SQVTM and CDR2 ANQGSEA. The CDR3 sequence: CSVGTGQGYTF. DNA of the CDR3: TGCAGCGTTGGGACAGGGCAAGGCTACACCTTC.

There are many counts of this clonotype. The rearrangement joins TRBV20-1 to TRBJ2-1, with D perhaps being TRBD1 or TRBD2 (5 bases each). Germline V gene data show CDR1 as DFQATT and CDR2 as SNEGSKA (reference sequence). The CDR3 covers 11 residues. Trimming removed 6 bases at V and 11 bases at J, with 14 bases between. The CDR3 DNA sequence: TGCAGTGCCCCCATTTGGGACCAGCAGTTCTTC. It translates to CSAPIWDQQFF.

This clonotype was recorded at least ten times. The junction differs from germline at one of its ends, possibly a read error. The rearrangement joins TRBV20-1 to TRBJ1-6; 7 bases align to TRBD1. The CDR3 extends over 13 amino acids. CDR1 and CDR2 from the germline V gene are DFQATT and SNEGSKA (reference sequence). CDR3 in amino acids: CSARVTGDSPLNF. The CDR3 nucleotides read TGCAGTGCTAGAGTTACAGGGGATTCACCCCTCAACTTT.

This clonotype is labeled as medium-sized. The chain uses TRBV20-1 and TRBJ2-3, with 11 bases fitting TRBD2. This CDR3 contains 16 residues. The germline CDR1 and CDR2 sequences are DFQATT and SNEGSKA (reference sequence). V was pared by 1 base and J by 5 bases, with 8 bases of the junction left unmatched. This CDR3 reads CSARAKLAGVGDTQYF. CDR3 bases: TGCAGTGCTAGAGCAAAACTAGCGGGAGTGGGAGATACGCAGTATTTT.

Regarding this clonotype: Lacking the conserved final phenylalanine or tryptophan, this CDR3 likely reflects a read error. The rearrangement joins TRBV5-1 to TRBJ1-5; maybe TRBD1 (6 bases). The germline gives CDR1 SGHRS, CDR2 YFSETQ. The germline V and J ends were trimmed by 0 bases and 3 bases, with 10 bases remaining between them. The CDR3 totals 15 residues. The CDR3 reads CASSLEGDHNQPQHN. DNA for the CDR3: TGCGCCAGCAGCTTGGAGGGGGACCACAATCAGCCCCAGCATAAT.

The sample holds many counts of this clonotype. The rearrangement links TRBV9 to TRBJ2-7; tentatively, D is TRBD1 or TRBD2 (5 bases each). Germline V gene lookup returns CDR1 SGDLS and CDR2 YYNGEE. V was cut by 4 bases and J by 5 bases, with 25 bases left in between. This CDR3 spans 17 amino acids. The CDR3 region has the DNA TGTGCCAGCAGCCCAACATACCGGGACCCAGTAGGGGACGAGCAGTACTTC. Translated, it gives CASSPTYRDPVGDEQYF.

The sample holds many counts of this clonotype. The rearrangement links TRBV9 to TRBJ2-3; D unresolved. The CDR3 length is 15 residues. The V and J ends lost 0 bases and 2 bases respectively, with 10 bases between them. Germline V gene lookup returns CDR1 SGDLS and CDR2 YYNGEE. This chain's CDR3 is CASSVVPLDTDTQYF. As DNA, the CDR3 is TGTGCCAGCAGCGTAGTGCCCCTAGACACAGATACGCAGTATTTT.

This clonotype has more than one count but fewer than ten. The chain couples TRBV20-1 to TRBJ1-5; D is perhaps TRBD1 (5 bases). With 6 bases removed from V and 3 bases from J, the gap between germline ends came to 12 bases. Germline CDR1 is DFQATT and CDR2 is SNEGSKA (reference sequence). The CDR3 is made up of 13 amino acids. Written as DNA, the CDR3 is TGCAGTGCGACCAGGGAGGACAATCAGCCCCAGCATTTT. Translation: CSATREDNQPQHF.